A single sample gave rise to the 2 T cell receptor beta chains below, sequenced in a study of cytomegalovirus exposure and HLA in healthy donors. The PCR used 60 Vbeta and 13 Jbeta primers. Using immunoSEQ multiplex PCR, the repertoire was profiled, and TCRdb retains in-frame clones only, with some absent. The repertoire has 110,000 or so clones, roughly 72% of them found once; the top ten carry approximately 10%. Sequenced material: PBMCs. These receptors were obtained from a woman aged 45-65 years in good health and CMV-seropositive.

The chain links TRBV6-5 to TRBJ1-1; 7 nucleotides line up with TRBD1. The V gene's germline CDR1 is MNHEY and CDR2 SVGAGI. The CDR3 runs 15 residues. Trimming at V came to 2 bases and at J to 3 bases, leaving 6 bases not matched to a gene. As DNA, the CDR3 is TGTGCCAGCAGTTACACCCGACAGGGAGACACTGAAGCTTTCTTT. As protein: CASSYTRQGDTEAFF.

This clone has only a few counts. The rearrangement joins TRBV6-5 to TRBJ2-1; D is undetermined. The V end was cut by 2 bases, the J end by 6 bases, with 8 bases between. CDR3 length equals 13 residues. Per germline, CDR1 MNHEY and CDR2 SVGAGI. CDR3 amino acids: CASSYGYSNEQFF. The CDR3 nucleotides read TGTGCCAGCAGTTACGGGTACAGCAATGAGCAGTTCTTC.